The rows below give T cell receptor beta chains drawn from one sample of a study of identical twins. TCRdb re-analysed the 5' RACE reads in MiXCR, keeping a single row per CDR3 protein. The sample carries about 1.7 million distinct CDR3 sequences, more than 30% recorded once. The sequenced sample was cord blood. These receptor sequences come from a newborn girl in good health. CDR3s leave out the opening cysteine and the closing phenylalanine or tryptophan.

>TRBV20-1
SARDVRAGGQY
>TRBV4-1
ASSQRGPGTNEKLF
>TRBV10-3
AISNQREGYEQY
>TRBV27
ASSRGNQPQH
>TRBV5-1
ASRIIDTEAF
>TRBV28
ASSDPRRPSYNEQF
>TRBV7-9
ASSPGTVLSYEQY
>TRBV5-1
ATARTANTEAF
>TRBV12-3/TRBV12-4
ASSLGANSPPH
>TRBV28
AAQGDTGELF